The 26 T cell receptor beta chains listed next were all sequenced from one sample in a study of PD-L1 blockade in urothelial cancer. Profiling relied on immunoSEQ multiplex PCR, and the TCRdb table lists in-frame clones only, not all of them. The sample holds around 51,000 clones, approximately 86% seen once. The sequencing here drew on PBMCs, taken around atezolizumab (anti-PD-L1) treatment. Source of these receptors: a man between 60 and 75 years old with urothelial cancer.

This CDR3 reads CASSPLRDRSYNEQFF. The CDR3 DNA follows: TGTGCCAGCAGTCCCCTCAGGGACAGAAGCTACAATGAGCAGTTCTTC. The V gene is TRBV7-9, the J gene TRBJ2-1; 7 bases are shared with TRBD1. The CDR3 extends over 16 amino acids. Looked up from germline, CDR1 is SEHNR and CDR2 is FQNEAQ (reference sequence). The V and J ends lost 6 bases and 3 bases, in that order; junction bases with no gene match: 11.

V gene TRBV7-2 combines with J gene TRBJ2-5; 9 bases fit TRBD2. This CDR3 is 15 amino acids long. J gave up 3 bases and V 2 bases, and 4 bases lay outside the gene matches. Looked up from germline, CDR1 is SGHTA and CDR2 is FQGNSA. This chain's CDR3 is CASSLNLAGKETQYF. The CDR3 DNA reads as TGTGCCAGCAGCTTAAATCTAGCGGGAAAAGAGACCCAGTACTTC.

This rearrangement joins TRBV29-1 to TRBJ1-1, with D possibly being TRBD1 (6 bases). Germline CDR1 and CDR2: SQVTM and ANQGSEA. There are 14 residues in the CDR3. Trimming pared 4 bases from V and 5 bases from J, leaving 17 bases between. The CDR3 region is CSVAVGGRKTEAFF. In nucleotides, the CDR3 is TGCAGCGTTGCCGTGGGGGGGCGTAAGACTGAAGCTTTCTTT.

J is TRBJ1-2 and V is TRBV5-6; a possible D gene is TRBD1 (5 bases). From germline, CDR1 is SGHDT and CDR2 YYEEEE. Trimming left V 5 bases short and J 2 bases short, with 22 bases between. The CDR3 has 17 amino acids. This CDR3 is CASSIKDSALSNYGYTF. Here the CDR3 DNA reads TGTGCCAGCAGTATTAAAGACAGCGCCCTGTCGAACTATGGCTACACCTTC.

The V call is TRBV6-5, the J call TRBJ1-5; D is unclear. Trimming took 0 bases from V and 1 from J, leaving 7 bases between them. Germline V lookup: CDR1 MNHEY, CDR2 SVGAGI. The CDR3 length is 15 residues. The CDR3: CASSYSGRSNQPQHF. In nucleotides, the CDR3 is TGTGCCAGCAGTTACTCGGGGAGGAGCAATCAGCCCCAGCATTTT.

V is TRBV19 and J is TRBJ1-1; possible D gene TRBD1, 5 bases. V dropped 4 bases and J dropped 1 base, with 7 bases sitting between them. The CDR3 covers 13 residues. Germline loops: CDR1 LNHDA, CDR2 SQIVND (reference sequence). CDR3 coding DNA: TGTGCCAGTAGTACTACAGGGAACACTGAAGCTTTCTTT. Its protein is CASSTTGNTEAFF.

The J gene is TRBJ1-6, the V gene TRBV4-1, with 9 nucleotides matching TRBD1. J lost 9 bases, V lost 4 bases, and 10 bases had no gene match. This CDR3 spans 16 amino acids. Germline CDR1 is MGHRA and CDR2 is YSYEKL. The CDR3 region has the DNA TGCGCCAGCAGCCCCCGGAGCGGACAGGGGTCTTCACCCCTCCACTTT. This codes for CASSPRSGQGSSPLHF.

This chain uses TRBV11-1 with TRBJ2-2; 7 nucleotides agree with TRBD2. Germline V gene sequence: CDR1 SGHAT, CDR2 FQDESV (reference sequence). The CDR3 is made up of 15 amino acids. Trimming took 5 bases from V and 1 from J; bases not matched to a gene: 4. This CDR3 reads CASSPRGGNTGELFF. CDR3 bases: TGTGCCAGCAGCCCCCGCGGGGGGAACACCGGGGAGCTGTTTTTT.

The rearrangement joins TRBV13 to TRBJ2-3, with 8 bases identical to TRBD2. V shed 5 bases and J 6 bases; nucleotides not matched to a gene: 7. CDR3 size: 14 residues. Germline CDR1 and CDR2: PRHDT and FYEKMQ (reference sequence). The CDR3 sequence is CASSLGSGVDTQYF. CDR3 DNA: TGTGCCAGCAGCCTTGGTAGCGGGGTGGATACGCAGTATTTT. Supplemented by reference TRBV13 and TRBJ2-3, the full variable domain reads AAGVIQSPRHLIKEKRETATLKCYPIPRHDTVYWYQQGPGQDPQFLISFYEKMQSDKGSIPDRFSAQQFSDYHSELNMSSLELGDSALYFCASSLGSGVDTQYFGPGTRLTVL.

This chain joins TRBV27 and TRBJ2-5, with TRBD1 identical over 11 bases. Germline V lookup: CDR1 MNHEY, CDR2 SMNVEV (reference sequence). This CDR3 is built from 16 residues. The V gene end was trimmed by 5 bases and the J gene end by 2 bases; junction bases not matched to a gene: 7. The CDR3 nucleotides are TGTGCCAGCAGTCACGGACAGGGGGCATGGCAAGAGACCCAGTACTTC. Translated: CASSHGQGAWQETQYF.

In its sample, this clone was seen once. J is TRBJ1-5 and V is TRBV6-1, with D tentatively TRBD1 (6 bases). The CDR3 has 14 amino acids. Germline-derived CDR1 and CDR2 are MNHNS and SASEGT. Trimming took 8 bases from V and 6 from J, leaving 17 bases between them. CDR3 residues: CASHSGERGQPQHF. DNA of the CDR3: TGTGCCAGCCATTCAGGGGAGAGGGGTCAGCCCCAGCATTTT.

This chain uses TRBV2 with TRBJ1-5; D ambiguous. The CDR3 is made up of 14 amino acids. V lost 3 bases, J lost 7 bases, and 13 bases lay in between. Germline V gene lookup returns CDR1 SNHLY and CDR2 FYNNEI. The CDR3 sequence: CASSEVPSHQPQHF. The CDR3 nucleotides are TGTGCCAGCAGTGAGGTACCCTCACACCAGCCCCAGCATTTT.

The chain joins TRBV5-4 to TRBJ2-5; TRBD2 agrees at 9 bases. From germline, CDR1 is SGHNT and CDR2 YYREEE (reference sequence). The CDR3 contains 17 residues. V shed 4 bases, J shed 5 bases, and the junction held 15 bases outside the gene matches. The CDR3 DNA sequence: TGTGCCAGCAGCCCGGCCGGGGGGCGGGGGGGCCTGGAGACCCAGTACTTC. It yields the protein CASSPAGGRGGLETQYF.

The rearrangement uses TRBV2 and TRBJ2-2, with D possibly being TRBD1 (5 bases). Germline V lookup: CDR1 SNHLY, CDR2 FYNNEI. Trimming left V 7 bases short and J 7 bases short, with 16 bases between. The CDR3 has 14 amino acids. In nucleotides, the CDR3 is TGTGCCAGCAACTCAAGGCAGGGCGGCGGGGAGCTGTTTTTT. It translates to CASNSRQGGGELFF.

The CDR3 DNA reads TGTGCCAGCAGCCAAGAGCCTAGCGGGAGAGAGACCCAGTACTTC. It specifies CASSQEPSGRETQYF. This chain joins TRBV14 and TRBJ2-5; 10 bases line up with TRBD2. The junction had 2 bases not matched to a gene; V was cut back by 0 bases and J by 4 bases. Per germline, CDR1 SGHDN and CDR2 FVKESK. The CDR3 contains 15 residues.

Here the CDR3 reads CASSLGWGGPSAEAFF. The CDR3 DNA sequence: TGTGCCAGCAGCCTGGGTTGGGGAGGCCCTTCCGCTGAAGCTTTCTTT. The rearrangement uses TRBV7-9 and TRBJ1-1, with D uncertain. V was pared by 5 bases and J by 6 bases, with 22 bases between. Per germline, CDR1 SEHNR and CDR2 FQNEAQ (reference sequence). The CDR3 has 16 amino acids. Using reference TRBV7-9 and TRBJ1-1 for the parts outside the CDR3, the full variable domain is DTGVSQNPRHKITKRGQNVTFRCDPISEHNRLYWYRQTLGQGPEFLTYFQNEAQLEKSRLLSDRFSAERPKGSFSTLEIQRTEQGDSAMYLCASSLGWGGPSAEAFFGQGTRLTVV.

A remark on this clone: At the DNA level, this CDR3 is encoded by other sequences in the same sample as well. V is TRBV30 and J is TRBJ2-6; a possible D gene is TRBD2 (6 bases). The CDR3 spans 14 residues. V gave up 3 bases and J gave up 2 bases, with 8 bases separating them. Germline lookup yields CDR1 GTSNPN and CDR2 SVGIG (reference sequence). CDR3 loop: CAWSSGAGANVLTF. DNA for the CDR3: TGTGCCTGGAGCTCGGGGGCTGGGGCCAACGTCCTGACTTTC.

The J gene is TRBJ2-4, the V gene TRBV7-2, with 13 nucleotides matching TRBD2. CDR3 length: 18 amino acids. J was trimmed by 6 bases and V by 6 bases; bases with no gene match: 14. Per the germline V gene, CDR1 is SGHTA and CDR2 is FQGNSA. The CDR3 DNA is TGTGCCAGCAGTCCCAATCCGGGACTAGCGGGGCCGGGAAACATTCAGTACTTC. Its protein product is CASSPNPGLAGPGNIQYF.

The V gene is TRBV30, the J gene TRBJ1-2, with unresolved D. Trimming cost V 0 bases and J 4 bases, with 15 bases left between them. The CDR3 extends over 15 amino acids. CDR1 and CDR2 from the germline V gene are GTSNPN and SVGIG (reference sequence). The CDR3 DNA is TGTGCCTGGAGTGTATTGGGTGGAGGGCTCTATGGCTACACCTTC. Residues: CAWSVLGGGLYGYTF.

Written as DNA, the CDR3 is TGTGCCAGCAGCTTAGGCTTCGGGACAGGGTACTACGAGCAGTACTTC. It yields the protein CASSLGFGTGYYEQYF. The chain uses TRBV13 and TRBJ2-7; 9 bases match TRBD1. V was clipped by 0 bases and J by 3 bases; unmatched bases: 6. CDR3 length equals 16 residues. Germline loops: CDR1 PRHDT, CDR2 FYEKMQ (reference sequence).

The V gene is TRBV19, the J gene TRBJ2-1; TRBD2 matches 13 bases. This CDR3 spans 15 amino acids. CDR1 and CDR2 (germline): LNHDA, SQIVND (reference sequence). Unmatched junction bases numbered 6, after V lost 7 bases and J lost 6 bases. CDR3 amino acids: CASTVLAGGRNEQFF. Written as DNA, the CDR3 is TGTGCCAGTACCGTACTAGCGGGAGGGCGCAATGAGCAGTTCTTC.

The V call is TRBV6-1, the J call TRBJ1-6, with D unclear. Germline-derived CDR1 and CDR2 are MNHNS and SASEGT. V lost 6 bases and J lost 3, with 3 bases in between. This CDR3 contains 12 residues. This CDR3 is CASSVYNSPLHF. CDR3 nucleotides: TGTGCCAGCAGCGTCTATAATTCACCCCTCCACTTT.

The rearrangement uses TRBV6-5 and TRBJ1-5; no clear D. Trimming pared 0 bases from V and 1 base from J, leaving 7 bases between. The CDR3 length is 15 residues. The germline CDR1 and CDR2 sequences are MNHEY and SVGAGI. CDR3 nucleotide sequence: TGTGCCAGCAGTTACTCGCGGCAGAGCAATCAGCCCCAGCATTTT. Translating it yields CASSYSRQSNQPQHF.

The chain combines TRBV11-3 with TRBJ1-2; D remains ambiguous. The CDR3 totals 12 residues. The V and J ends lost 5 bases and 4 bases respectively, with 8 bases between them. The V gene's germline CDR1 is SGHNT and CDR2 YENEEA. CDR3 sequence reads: CASSLRGYGYTF. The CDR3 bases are TGTGCCAGCAGCCTTCGGGGCTATGGCTACACCTTC.

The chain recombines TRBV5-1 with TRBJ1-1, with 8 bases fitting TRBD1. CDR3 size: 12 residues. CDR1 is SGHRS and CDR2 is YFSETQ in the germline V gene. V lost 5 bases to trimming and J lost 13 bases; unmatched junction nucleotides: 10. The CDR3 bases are TGCGCCAGCAGTCCCGGGACAGGAGGTATTTTCTTT. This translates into CASSPGTGGIFF.

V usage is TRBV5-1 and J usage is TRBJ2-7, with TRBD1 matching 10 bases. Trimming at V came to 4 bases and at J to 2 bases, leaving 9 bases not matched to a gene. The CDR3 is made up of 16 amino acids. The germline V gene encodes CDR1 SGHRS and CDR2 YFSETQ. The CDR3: CASSLYPGQGTYEQYF. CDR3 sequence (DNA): TGCGCCAGCAGCCTGTATCCGGGACAGGGGACCTACGAGCAGTACTTC.